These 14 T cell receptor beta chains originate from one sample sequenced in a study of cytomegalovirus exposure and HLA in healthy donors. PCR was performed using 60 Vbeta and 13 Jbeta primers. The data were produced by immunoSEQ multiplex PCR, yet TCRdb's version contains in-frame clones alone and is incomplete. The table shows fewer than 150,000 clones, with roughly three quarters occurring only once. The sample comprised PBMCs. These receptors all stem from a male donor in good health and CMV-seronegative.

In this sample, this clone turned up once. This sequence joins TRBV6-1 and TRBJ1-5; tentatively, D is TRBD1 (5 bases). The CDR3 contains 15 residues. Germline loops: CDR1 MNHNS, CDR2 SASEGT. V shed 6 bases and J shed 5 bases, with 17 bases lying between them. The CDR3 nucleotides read TGTGCCAGCAGCGGATCATCTGGAGGGGATCAGCCCCAGCATTTT. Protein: CASSGSSGGDQPQHF.

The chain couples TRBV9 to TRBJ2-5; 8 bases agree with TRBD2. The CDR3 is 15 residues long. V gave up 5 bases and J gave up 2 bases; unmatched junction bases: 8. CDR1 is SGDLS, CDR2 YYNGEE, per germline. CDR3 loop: CASSPRGVEQETQYF. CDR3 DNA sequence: TGTGCCAGCAGTCCGCGGGGGGTCGAACAAGAGACCCAGTACTTC.

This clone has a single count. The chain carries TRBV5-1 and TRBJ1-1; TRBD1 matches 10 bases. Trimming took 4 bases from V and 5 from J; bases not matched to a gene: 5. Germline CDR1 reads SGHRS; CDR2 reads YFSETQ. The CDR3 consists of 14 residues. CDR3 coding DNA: TGCGCCAGCAGCACCGGGACAGGGGATACTGAAGCTTTCTTT. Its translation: CASSTGTGDTEAFF.

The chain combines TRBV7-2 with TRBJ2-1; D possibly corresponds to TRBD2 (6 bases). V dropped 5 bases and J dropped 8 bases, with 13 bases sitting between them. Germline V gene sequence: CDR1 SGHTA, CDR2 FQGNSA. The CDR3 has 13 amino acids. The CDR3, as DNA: TGTGCCAGCAGCGTAACGTGGGGGGATGAGCAGTTCTTC. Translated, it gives CASSVTWGDEQFF.

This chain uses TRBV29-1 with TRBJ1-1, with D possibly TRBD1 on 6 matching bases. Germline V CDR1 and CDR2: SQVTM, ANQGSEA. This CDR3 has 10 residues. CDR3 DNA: TGCGGGGGACAGAACACTGAAGCTTTCTTT. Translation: CGGQNTEAFF.

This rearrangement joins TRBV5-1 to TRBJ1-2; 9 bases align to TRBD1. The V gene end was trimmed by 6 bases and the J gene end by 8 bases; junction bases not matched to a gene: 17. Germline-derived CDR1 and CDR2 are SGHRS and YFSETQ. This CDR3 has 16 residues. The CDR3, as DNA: TGCGCCAGCAAACCCGGGACAGGGACGGAAGGCGAGGGCTACACCTTC. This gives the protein CASKPGTGTEGEGYTF.

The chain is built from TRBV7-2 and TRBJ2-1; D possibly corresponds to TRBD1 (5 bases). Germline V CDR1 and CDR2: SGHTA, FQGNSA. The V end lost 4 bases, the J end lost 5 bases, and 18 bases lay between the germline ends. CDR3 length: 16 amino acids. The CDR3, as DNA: TGTGCCAGCAGCTCTCAAACAGGATTGATTAACAATGAGCAGTTCTTC. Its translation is CASSSQTGLINNEQFF.

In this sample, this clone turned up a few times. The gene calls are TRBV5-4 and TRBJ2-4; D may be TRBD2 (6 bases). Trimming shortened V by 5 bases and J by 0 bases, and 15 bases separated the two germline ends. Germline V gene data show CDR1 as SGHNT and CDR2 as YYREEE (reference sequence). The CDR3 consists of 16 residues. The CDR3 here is CASSPSGGLAKNIQYF. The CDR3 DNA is TGTGCCAGCAGTCCCTCCGGGGGACTAGCCAAAAACATTCAGTACTTC.

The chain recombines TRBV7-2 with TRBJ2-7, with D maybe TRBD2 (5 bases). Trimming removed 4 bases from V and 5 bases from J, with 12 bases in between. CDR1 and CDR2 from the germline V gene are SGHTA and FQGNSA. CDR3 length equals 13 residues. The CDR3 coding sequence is TGTGCCAGCAGCTCGGCCGGACTCCACGAGCAGTACTTC. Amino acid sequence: CASSSAGLHEQYF.

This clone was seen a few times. CDR3 sequence reads: CAWSAGGTGDGYTF. The CDR3, as DNA: TGTGCCTGGAGTGCGGGAGGTACGGGAGATGGCTACACCTTC. The genes are TRBV30 and TRBJ1-2; D ambiguous. Per germline, CDR1 GTSNPN and CDR2 SVGIG (reference sequence). V shed 1 base and J shed 6 bases, with 15 bases lying between them. This CDR3 spans 14 amino acids.

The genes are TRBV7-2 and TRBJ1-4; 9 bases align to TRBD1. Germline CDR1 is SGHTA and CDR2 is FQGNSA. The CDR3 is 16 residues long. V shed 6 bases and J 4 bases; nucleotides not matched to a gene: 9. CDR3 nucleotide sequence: TGTGCCAGCAGAAAAGGATGGGACAGGGTTAATGAAAAACTGTTTTTT. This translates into CASRKGWDRVNEKLFF.

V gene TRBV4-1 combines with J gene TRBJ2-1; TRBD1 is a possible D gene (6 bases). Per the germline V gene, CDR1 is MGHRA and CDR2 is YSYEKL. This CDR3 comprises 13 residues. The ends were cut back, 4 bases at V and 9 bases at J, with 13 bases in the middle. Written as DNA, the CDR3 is TGCGCCAGCAGCCCGTCCCAGGGGAGTGAGCAGTTCTTC. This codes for CASSPSQGSEQFF.

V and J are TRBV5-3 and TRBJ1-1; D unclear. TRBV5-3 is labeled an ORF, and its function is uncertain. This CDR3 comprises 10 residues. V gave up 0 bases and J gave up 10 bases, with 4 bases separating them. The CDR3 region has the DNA TGTGCCAGAAGCTTGGCAGGAGCTTTCTTT. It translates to CARSLAGAFF.

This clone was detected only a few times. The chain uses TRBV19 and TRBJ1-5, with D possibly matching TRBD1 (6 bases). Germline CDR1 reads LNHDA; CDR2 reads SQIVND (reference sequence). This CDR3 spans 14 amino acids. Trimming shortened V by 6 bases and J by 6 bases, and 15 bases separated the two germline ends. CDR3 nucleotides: TGTGCCAGTAGCAGGGGTCTGGTTTTTCAGCCCCAGCATTTT. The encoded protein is CASSRGLVFQPQHF.